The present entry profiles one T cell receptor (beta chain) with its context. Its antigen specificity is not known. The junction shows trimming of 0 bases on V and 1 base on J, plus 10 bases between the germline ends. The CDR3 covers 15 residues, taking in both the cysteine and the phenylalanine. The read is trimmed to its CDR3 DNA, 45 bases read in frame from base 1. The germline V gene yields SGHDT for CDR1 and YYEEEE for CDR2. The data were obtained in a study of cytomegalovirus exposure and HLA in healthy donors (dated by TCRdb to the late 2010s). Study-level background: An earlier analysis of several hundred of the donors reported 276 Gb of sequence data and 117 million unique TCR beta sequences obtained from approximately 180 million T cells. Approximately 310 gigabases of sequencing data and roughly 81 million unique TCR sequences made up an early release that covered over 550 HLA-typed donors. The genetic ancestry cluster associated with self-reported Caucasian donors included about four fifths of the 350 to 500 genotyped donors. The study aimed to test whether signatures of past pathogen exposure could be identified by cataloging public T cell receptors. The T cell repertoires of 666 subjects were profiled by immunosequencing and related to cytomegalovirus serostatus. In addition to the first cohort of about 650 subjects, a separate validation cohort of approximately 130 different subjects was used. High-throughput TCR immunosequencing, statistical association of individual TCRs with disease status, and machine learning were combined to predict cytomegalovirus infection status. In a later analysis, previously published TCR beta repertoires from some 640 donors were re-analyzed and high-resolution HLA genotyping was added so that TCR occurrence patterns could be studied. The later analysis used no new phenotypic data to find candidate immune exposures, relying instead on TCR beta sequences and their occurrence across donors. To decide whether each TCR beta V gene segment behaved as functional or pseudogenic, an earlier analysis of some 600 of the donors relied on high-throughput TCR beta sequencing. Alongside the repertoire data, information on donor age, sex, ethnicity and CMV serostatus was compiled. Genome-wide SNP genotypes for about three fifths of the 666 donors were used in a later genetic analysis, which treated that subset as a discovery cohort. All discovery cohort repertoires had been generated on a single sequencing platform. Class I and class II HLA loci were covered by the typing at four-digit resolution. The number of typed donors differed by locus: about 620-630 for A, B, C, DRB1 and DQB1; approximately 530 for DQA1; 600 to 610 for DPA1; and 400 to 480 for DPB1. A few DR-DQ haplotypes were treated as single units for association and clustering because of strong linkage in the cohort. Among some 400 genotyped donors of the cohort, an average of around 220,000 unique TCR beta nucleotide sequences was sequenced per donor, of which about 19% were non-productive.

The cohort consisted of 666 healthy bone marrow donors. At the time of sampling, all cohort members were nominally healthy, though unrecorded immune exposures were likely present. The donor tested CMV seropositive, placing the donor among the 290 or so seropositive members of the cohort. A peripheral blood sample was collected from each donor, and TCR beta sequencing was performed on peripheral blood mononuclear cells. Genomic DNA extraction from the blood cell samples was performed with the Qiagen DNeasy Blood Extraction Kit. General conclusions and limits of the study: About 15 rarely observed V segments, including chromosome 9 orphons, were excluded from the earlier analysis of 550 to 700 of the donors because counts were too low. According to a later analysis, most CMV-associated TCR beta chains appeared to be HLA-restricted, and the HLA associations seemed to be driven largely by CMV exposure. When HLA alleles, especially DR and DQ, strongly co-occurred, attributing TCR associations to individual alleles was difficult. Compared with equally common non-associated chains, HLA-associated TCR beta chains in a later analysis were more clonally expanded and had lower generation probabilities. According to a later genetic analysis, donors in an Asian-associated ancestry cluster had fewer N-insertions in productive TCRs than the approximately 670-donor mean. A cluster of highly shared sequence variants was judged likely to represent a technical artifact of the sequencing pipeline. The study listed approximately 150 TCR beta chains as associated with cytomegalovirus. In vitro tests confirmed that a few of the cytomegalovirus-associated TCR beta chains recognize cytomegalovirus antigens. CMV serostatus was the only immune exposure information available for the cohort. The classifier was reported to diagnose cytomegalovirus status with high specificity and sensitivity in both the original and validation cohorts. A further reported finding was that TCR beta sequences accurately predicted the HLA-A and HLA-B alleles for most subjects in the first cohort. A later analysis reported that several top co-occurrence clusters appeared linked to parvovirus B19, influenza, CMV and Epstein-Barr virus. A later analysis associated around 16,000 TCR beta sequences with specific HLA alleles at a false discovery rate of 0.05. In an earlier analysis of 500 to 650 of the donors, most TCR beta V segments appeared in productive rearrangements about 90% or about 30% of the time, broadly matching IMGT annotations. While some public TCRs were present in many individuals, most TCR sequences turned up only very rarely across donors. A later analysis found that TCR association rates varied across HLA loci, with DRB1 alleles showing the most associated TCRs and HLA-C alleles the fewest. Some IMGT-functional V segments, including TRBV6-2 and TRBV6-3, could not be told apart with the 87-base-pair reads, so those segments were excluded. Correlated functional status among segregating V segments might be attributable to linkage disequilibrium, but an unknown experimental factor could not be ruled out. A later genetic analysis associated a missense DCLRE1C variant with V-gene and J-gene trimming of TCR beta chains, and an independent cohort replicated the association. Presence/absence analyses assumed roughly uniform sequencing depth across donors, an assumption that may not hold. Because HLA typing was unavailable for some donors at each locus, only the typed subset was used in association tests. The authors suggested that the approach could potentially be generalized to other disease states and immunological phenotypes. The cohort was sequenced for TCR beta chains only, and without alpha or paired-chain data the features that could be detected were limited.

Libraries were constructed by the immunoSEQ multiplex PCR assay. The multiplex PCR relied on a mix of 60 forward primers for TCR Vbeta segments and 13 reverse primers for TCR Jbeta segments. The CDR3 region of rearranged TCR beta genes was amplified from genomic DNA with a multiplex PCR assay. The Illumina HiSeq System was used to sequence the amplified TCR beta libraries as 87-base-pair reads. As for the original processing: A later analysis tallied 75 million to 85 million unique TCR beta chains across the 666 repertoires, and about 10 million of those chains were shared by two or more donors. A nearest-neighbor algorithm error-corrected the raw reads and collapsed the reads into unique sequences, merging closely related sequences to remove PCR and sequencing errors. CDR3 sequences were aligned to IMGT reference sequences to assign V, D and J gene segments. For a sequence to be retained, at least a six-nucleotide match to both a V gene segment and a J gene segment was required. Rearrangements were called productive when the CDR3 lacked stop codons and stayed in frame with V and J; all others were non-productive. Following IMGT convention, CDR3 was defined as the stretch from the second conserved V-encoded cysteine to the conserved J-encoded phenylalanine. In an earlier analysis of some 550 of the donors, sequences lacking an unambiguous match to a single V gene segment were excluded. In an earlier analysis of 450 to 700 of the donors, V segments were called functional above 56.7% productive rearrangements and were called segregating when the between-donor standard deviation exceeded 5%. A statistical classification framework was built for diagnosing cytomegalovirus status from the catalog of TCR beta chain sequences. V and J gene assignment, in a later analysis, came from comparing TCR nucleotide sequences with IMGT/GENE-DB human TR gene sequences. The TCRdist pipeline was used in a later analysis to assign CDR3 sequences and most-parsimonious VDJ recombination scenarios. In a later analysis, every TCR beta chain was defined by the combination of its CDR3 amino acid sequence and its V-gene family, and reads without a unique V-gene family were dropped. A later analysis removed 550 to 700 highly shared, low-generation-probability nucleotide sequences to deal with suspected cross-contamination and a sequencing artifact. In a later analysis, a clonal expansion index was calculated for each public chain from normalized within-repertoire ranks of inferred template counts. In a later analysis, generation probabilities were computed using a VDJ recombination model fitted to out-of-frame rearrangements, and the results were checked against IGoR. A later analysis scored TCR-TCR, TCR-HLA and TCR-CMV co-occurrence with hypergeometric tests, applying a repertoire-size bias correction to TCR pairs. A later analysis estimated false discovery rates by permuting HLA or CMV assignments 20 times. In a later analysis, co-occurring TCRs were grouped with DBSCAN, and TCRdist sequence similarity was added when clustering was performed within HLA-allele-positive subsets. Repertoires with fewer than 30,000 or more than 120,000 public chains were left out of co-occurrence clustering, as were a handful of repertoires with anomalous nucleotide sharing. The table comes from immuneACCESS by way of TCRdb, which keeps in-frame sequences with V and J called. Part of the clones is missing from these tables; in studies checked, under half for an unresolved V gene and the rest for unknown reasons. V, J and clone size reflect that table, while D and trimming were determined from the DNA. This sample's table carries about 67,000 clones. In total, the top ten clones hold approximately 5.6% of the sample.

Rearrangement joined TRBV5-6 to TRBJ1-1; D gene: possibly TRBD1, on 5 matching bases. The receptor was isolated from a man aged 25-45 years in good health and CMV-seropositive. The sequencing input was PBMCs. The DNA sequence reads TGTGCCAGCAGCTTGGTGGGGCGGCAGAACACTGAAGCTTTCTTT. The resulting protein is CASSLVGRQNTEAFF.